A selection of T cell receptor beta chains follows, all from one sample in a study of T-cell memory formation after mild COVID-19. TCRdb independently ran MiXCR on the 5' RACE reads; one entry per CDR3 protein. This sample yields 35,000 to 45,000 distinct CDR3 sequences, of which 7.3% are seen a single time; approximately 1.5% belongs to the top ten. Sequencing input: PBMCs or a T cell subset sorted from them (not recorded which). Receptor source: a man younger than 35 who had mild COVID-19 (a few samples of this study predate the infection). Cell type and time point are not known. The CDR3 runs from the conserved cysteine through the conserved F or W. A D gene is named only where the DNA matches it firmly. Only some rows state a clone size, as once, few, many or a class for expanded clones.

TGTGCCAGCAGCCAAGCCGGACTAGCATACAATGAGCAGTTCTTC CASSQAGLAYNEQFF once TRBJ2-1 TRBV3-1 TRBD2
TGTGCCCGGGTGTGTGTGACGGATGAAGAGACCCAGTACTTC CARVCVTDEETQYF many TRBJ2-5 TRBV9 .
TGTGCCAGCAGCGAAGAAGGGACCGGGGAGCTGTTTTTT CASSEEGTGELFF many TRBJ2-2 TRBV7-3 .
TGCGCCAGCAGCGTCCGGGACCCCAGTGATACGCAGTATTTT CASSVRDPSDTQYF few TRBJ2-3 TRBV5-1 .
TGCAGTGCCTGGGACAGGGGAACGAGCTACACCTTC CSAWDRGTSYTF few TRBJ1-2 TRBV20-1 TRBD1
TGTGCCAGCAGCGTTGACAACTATGGCTACACCTTC CASSVDNYGYTF few TRBJ1-2 TRBV7-9 .
TGTGCCAGCAGCCGAACTAGCGGGGCGTACAATGAGCAGTTCTTC CASSRTSGAYNEQFF many TRBJ2-1 TRBV11-2 TRBD2
TGTGCCAGCAGCCTACAGGGGGGCCAAGAGACCCAGTACTTC CASSLQGGQETQYF few TRBJ2-5 TRBV12-3/TRBV12-4 TRBD1
TGTGCCAGCAGTACGGGAACAGGGAGCTCCTATAATTCACCCCTCCACTTT CASSTGTGSSYNSPLHF . TRBJ1-6 TRBV6-6 .
TGTGCCAGCAGCGCCCAACCGGGACAGGGGTCGACCCAGTACTTC CASSAQPGQGSTQYF . TRBJ2-5 TRBV7-8 TRBD1